This T cell receptor (beta chain) was observed in a study of T cell changes during pregnancy in multiple sclerosis. Per germline, CDR1 SGDLS and CDR2 YYNGEE. J lost 5 bases, V lost 4 bases, and 6 bases had no gene match. The CDR3 runs to 14 residues. Generated by immunoSEQ multiplex PCR, the TCRdb table keeps only in-frame clones and is missing some. The sample lists around 96,000 clones, approximately 95% seen once, with roughly 4% in the top ten. This specimen was peripheral blood, taken in the first trimester of pregnancy. This rearrangement joins TRBV9 to TRBJ1-2, with 9 bases that match TRBD1. The TCR originated in a female donor with multiple sclerosis, enrolled in a pregnancy study. CDR3 residues: CASSLRTGEYGYTF. In DNA form, the CDR3 reads TGTGCCAGCAGCCTCCGGACAGGGGAATATGGCTACACCTTC.